What follows are 27 T cell receptor beta chains derived from one specimen sequenced in a study of cytomegalovirus exposure and HLA in healthy donors. PCR employed 60 Vbeta and 13 Jbeta primers. Method: immunoSEQ multiplex PCR; TCRdb's copy keeps in-frame clones and lacks some. The table shows around 160,000 clones, with approximately 80% occurring only once. The sequencing sample was made of PBMCs. The receptors shown here come from a male donor in good health and CMV-seropositive.

The J gene is TRBJ2-1, the V gene TRBV7-7, with 12 bases identical to TRBD2. In germline, CDR1 is SSHAT, CDR2 FNYEAQ (reference sequence). The CDR3 is made up of 15 amino acids. V shed 4 bases, J shed 4 bases, and the junction held 2 bases outside the gene matches. This CDR3 reads CASSSGTSGYNEQFF. The DNA of the CDR3 is TGTGCCAGCAGCTCGGGGACTAGCGGGTACAATGAGCAGTTCTTC.

The J gene is TRBJ1-2, the V gene TRBV7-2; 9 bases line up with TRBD1. This CDR3 is 16 amino acids long. CDR1 and CDR2 from the germline V gene are SGHTA and FQGNSA. The V gene end was trimmed by 1 base and the J gene end by 8 bases; junction bases not matched to a gene: 11. The CDR3 DNA is TGTGCCAGCAGCTTAGTCCCCGGGACAGGGTTGAACGGCTACACCTTC. Protein product: CASSLVPGTGLNGYTF.

This chain links TRBV5-4 with TRBJ1-3; the D is unclear. Germline V gives CDR1 SGHNT, CDR2 YYREEE (reference sequence). CDR3 length equals 16 residues. Trimming pared 4 bases from V and 2 bases from J, leaving 16 bases between. The CDR3 DNA sequence: TGTGCCAGCAGCCCGGACGGAGGGTCAGCTGGAAACACCATATATTTT. Its translation is CASSPDGGSAGNTIYF.

Turning to this clone: Mismatch with germline at one junction end may stem from a read error. V gene TRBV5-4 combines with J gene TRBJ1-4; 11 nucleotides match TRBD1. CDR1 SGHNT and CDR2 YYREEE come from the germline V gene (reference sequence). This CDR3 contains 15 residues. The DNA for the CDR3 is TGTGCCGGCAGCTTCGCCGGGACAGGGGGTGAAAAACTGTTTTTT. Translation gives CAGSFAGTGGEKLFF.

This sequence joins TRBV5-1 and TRBJ2-2; 10 bases fit TRBD1. V gave up 3 bases and J gave up 1 base; unmatched junction bases: 21. CDR1 is SGHRS and CDR2 is YFSETQ in the germline V gene. The CDR3 spans 22 residues. In DNA form, the CDR3 reads TGCGCCAGCAGCTCGACCGTCCCGTTTCTGGGACAGGGGATGGGGAACACCGGGGAGCTGTTTTTT. It yields the protein CASSSTVPFLGQGMGNTGELFF.

This sequence joins TRBV9 and TRBJ1-4; D unclear. Per the germline V gene, CDR1 is SGDLS and CDR2 is YYNGEE. The CDR3 is 16 residues long. Between the trimmed V and J ends, which lost 3 bases and 4 bases, there was a span of 16 bases. CDR3 amino acids: CASSGGRLDLNEKLFF. CDR3 coding DNA: TGTGCCAGCAGCGGAGGGCGTCTCGACCTTAATGAAAAACTGTTTTTT.

This sequence joins TRBV18 and TRBJ2-7; D possibly corresponds to TRBD1 (7 bases). CDR1 and CDR2 from the germline V gene are KGHSH and LQKENI. Trimming removed 5 bases at V and 1 base at J, with 18 bases between. The CDR3 loop spans 16 amino acids. The CDR3 sequence is CASSFGVQGRSYEQYF. CDR3 sequence (DNA): TGTGCCAGCTCATTTGGTGTACAGGGGAGGTCCTACGAGCAGTACTTC.

The V and J genes are TRBV6-5 and TRBJ2-7; the D is unclear. The CDR3 contains 14 residues. Germline lookup yields CDR1 MNHEY and CDR2 SVGAGI. V was cut by 5 bases and J by 4 bases, with 15 bases left in between. The CDR3, as DNA: TGTGCCAGCAGTCCTGACACCTGGGCATACGAGCAGTACTTC. This codes for CASSPDTWAYEQYF.

This chain uses TRBV28 with TRBJ2-1, with 10 bases that match TRBD1. V shed 4 bases and J 4 bases; nucleotides not matched to a gene: 10. Germline CDR1 and CDR2: MDHEN and SYDVKM. This CDR3 has 17 amino acids. DNA of the CDR3: TGTGCCAGCAGTTCTGGGACAGGGGCTGAGACGTACAATGAGCAGTTCTTC. This gives the protein CASSSGTGAETYNEQFF.

This chain links TRBV5-4 with TRBJ2-1; TRBD1 might be the D (6 bases). The germline V gene has CDR1 SGHNT and CDR2 YYREEE (reference sequence). The V end lost 4 bases, the J end lost 6 bases, and 17 bases lay between the germline ends. CDR3 length equals 15 residues. DNA for the CDR3: TGTGCCAGCAGCCGAATCGACAGGAATCTCAATGAGCAGTTCTTC. It is translated as CASSRIDRNLNEQFF.

The rearrangement links TRBV7-2 to TRBJ2-1; D might be TRBD2 (6 bases). There are 13 residues in the CDR3. Germline V lookup: CDR1 SGHTA, CDR2 FQGNSA. Trimming pared 5 bases from V and 7 bases from J, leaving 12 bases between. In nucleotides, the CDR3 is TGTGCCAGCAGCCTAAGGAGGGAGAATGAGCAGTTCTTC. Residues: CASSLRRENEQFF.

V gene TRBV27 combines with J gene TRBJ2-1, with 11 nucleotides matching TRBD2. Per the germline V gene, CDR1 is MNHEY and CDR2 is SMNVEV (reference sequence). Trimming cost V 0 bases and J 4 bases; bases outside gene matches: 2. The CDR3 has 16 amino acids. DNA for the CDR3: TGTGCCAGCAGTTTATCGCCTAGCGGGGGGTACAATGAGCAGTTCTTC. As protein: CASSLSPSGGYNEQFF.

The chain combines TRBV4-1 with TRBJ2-1; 12 bases match TRBD2. The CDR3 spans 18 residues. Germline values: CDR1 MGHRA, CDR2 YSYEKL. The V segment lost 4 bases and the J segment 10 bases; nucleotides outside the gene matches: 17. The CDR3 bases are TGCGCCAGCAGCCCACACCCCTTAACTAGCGGGGGGTTTGGGGAGCAGTTCTTC. As protein: CASSPHPLTSGGFGEQFF.

The rearrangement links TRBV11-2 to TRBJ2-2; 10 nucleotides agree with TRBD2. CDR1 is SGHAT, CDR2 FQNNGV, per germline. The CDR3 runs 15 residues. V lost 3 bases to trimming and J lost 7 bases; unmatched junction nucleotides: 5. DNA of the CDR3: TGTGCCAGCAGCTTTGCTAGCGGGAGTATCGGGGAGCTGTTTTTT. As protein: CASSFASGSIGELFF.

This clone occurred a few times. The chain couples TRBV27 to TRBJ2-7; D may be TRBD2 (6 bases). Trimming took off 8 bases at V and 7 bases at J, with 24 bases between the two ends. The germline V gene has CDR1 MNHEY and CDR2 SMNVEV (reference sequence). The CDR3 is made up of 15 amino acids. CDR3 sequence (DNA): TGTGCCAGCGCCGGGGGTCTTACCTTTTCAGGGGAGCAGTACTTC. Translated, it gives CASAGGLTFSGEQYF.

This chain joins TRBV2 and TRBJ1-1, with D tentatively TRBD1 (5 bases). Trimming shortened V by 7 bases and J by 4 bases, and 13 bases separated the two germline ends. This CDR3 is built from 13 residues. Germline V lookup: CDR1 SNHLY, CDR2 FYNNEI. Here the CDR3 reads CASTGSGGTEAFF. CDR3 coding DNA: TGTGCCAGCACGGGTTCGGGGGGCACTGAAGCTTTCTTT.

The rearrangement uses TRBV28 and TRBJ2-5; TRBD2 matches 10 bases. Gene TRBJ2-7 matches the end of the DNA better, so the J call may be wrong. The CDR3 runs to 14 residues. Germline V gene lookup returns CDR1 MDHEN and CDR2 SYDVKM. The CDR3 DNA is TGTGCCAGCAAGTCTAGCGGGAGCTCCTACGAGCAGTACTTC. It yields the protein CASKSSGSSYEQYF.

This clone was counted once. This rearrangement joins TRBV5-1 to TRBJ2-7, with 8 bases that match TRBD2. The CDR3 is made up of 15 amino acids. CDR1 SGHRS and CDR2 YFSETQ come from the germline V gene. With V trimmed by 4 bases and J by 1 base, 7 bases remained unmatched. The CDR3 bases are TGCGCCAGCAGCCCTAGCGGGTTGTATTCCTACGAGCAGTACTTC. This encodes CASSPSGLYSYEQYF.

This clone was seen once. The chain uses TRBV5-4 and TRBJ1-3; 7 nucleotides match TRBD1. The germline CDR1 and CDR2 sequences are SGHNT and YYREEE (reference sequence). The CDR3 is made up of 15 amino acids. Trimming took 2 bases from V and 1 from J; bases not matched to a gene: 3. This chain's CDR3 is CASSFAGGSGNTIYF. As DNA, the CDR3 is TGTGCCAGCAGCTTCGCAGGGGGTTCTGGAAACACCATATATTTT.

CDR3 nucleotide sequence: TGTGCCATCAGTGGCGGGACAGAGACTTATGGCTACACCTTC. Translation: CAISGGTETYGYTF. The J gene is TRBJ1-2, the V gene TRBV10-3; 7 nucleotides align to TRBD1. The CDR3 runs 14 residues. The germline V gene has CDR1 ENHRY and CDR2 SYGVKD. The J segment lost 5 bases and the V segment lost 4 bases, leaving 7 bases of the junction unmatched.

This clone was found a few times. This chain links TRBV15 with TRBJ2-4; D might be TRBD2 (5 bases). In germline, CDR1 is LNHNV, CDR2 YYDKDF (reference sequence). Trimming took 7 bases from V and 0 from J, leaving 19 bases between them. The CDR3 is made up of 17 amino acids. The CDR3 DNA reads as TGTGCCACCACCGCCCAGAAGAGCGGTCTAGCCAAAAACATTCAGTACTTC. This encodes CATTAQKSGLAKNIQYF.

The rearrangement joins TRBV2 to TRBJ2-3; 9 bases are shared with TRBD2. With V trimmed by 4 bases and J by 2 bases, 4 bases remained unmatched. CDR1 is SNHLY and CDR2 is FYNNEI in the germline V gene. The CDR3 spans 15 residues. The CDR3 region is CASSVGGGATDTQYF. CDR3 in DNA: TGTGCCAGCAGTGTCGGCGGGGGGGCCACAGATACGCAGTATTTT.

The V gene is TRBV27, the J gene TRBJ1-5, with 7 bases lining up with TRBD1. The V gene's germline CDR1 is MNHEY and CDR2 SMNVEV (reference sequence). CDR3 length: 21 amino acids. The J segment lost 2 bases and the V segment lost 8 bases, leaving 27 bases of the junction unmatched. The CDR3 is CASGPFIFRERQGLGNQPQHF. CDR3 nucleotides: TGTGCCAGCGGACCCTTTATTTTCCGGGAAAGACAGGGCTTGGGCAATCAGCCCCAGCATTTT.

This clone was seen a few times. The rearrangement joins TRBV30 to TRBJ2-6; no clear D. The CDR3 contains 12 residues. Germline V gene data show CDR1 as GTSNPN and CDR2 as SVGIG (reference sequence). Trimming removed 4 bases at V and 9 bases at J, with 10 bases between. For the CDR3, the DNA is TGTGCCTGGAAACAGCTCCTCAACGTCCTGACTTTC. Its translation is CAWKQLLNVLTF.

This clone was counted between two and nine times. The V call is TRBV28, the J call TRBJ2-1; TRBD2 aligns across 10 bases. The germline gives CDR1 MDHEN, CDR2 SYDVKM. V was pared by 5 bases and J by 5 bases, with 3 bases of the junction left unmatched. There are 14 residues in the CDR3. The CDR3 sequence: CASSPGLADNEQFF. Here the CDR3 DNA reads TGTGCCAGCAGTCCCGGACTAGCGGACAATGAGCAGTTCTTC. Filled out from reference TRBV28 and TRBJ2-1, the complete variable domain reads DVKVTQSSRYLVKRTGEKVFLECVQDMDHENMFWYRQDPGLGLRLIYFSYDVKMKEKGDIPEGYSVSREKKERFSLILESASTNQTSMYLCASSPGLADNEQFFGPGTRLTVL.

J is TRBJ2-3 and V is TRBV5-4; the match to TRBD2 covers 12 bases. From germline, CDR1 is SGHNT and CDR2 YYREEE (reference sequence). The CDR3 contains 17 residues. V lost 6 bases and J lost 5; bases outside the gene matches: 13. The CDR3 spells CASNPTSGSPREDTQYF. CDR3 sequence (DNA): TGTGCCAGCAACCCGACTAGCGGGAGCCCCCGGGAAGATACGCAGTATTTT.

This clone was recorded a few times. V and J are TRBV6-6 and TRBJ1-6; TRBD1 might be the D (5 bases). Trimming took off 6 bases at V and 9 bases at J, with 18 bases between the two ends. The CDR3 runs 15 residues. Germline CDR1 MNHNY, CDR2 SVGAGI (reference sequence). This CDR3 reads CASRQTGGDRSPLHF. The CDR3 DNA is TGTGCCAGCAGACAAACGGGGGGTGATCGTTCACCCCTCCACTTT.